This entry features one T cell receptor beta chain sequence. What it recognizes is unknown. The record originates from a study of Ad26.COV2.S vaccination and SARS-CoV-2 variants. Study conclusions and caveats: TCR breadth and depth estimates may have understated total T cell responses.

Repertoires were generated with immunoSEQ multiplex PCR, while TCRdb's copy carries only in-frame clones and drops some. This repertoire shows about 350,000 clones, around 90% found once; its top ten account for around 4%. V shed 2 bases, J shed 3 bases, and the junction held 7 bases outside the gene matches. The CDR3 runs to 17 residues. Germline values: CDR1 SGDLS, CDR2 YYNGEE. Sequenced here: peripheral blood, sampled after recovery from COVID-19. The V and J genes are TRBV9 and TRBJ2-2; 10 positions match TRBD1. This TCR derives from a human donor who had recovered from COVID-19. In DNA, the CDR3 is TGTGCCAGCAGCGTCGCGGGGACAGGGGCATACACCGGGGAGCTGTTTTTT. Amino acid sequence: CASSVAGTGAYTGELFF.